Listed below are T cell receptor beta chains from one sample, sequenced in a study of radiation and T cells in renal cell carcinoma. Repertoires were generated with immunoSEQ multiplex PCR, while TCRdb's copy carries only in-frame clones and drops some. Of about 130,000 clones listed, over 75% were seen once; the top ten hold roughly 6.2%. The input for sequencing was blood, taken from a patient whose treatment included radiotherapy and nephrectomy. The source of these receptors is a man aged 45-65 years with renal cell carcinoma. Both conserved end residues are part of each CDR3. A D gene is named only where the DNA matches it firmly. Only part of the rows carry a size: once, few, many, or a class if the clone is expanded.

J gene,D gene,clone size,V gene,CDR3 DNA,CDR3 protein
TRBJ1-5,NA,NA,TRBV5-1,TGCGCCAGCAGCTTGGGTGAGGGGTGGCAGCCCCAGCATTTT,CASSLGEGWQPQHF
TRBJ1-4,TRBD1,NA,TRBV30,TGTGCCTGGAGTACCGTGGGACAGACAGCTAATGAAAAACTGTTTTTT,CAWSTVGQTANEKLFF
TRBJ1-5,NA,NA,TRBV6-1,TGTGCCAGCAGTGTCCGGGGCGGTCAGCCCCAGCATTTT,CASSVRGGQPQHF
TRBJ1-1,NA,NA,TRBV5-1,TGCGCCAGCAGCTTTGGGTTAGACACTGAAGCTTTCTTT,CASSFGLDTEAFF
TRBJ1-4,NA,few,TRBV12-5,TGTGCATATCCTCGGGATGAAAAACTGTTTTTT,CAYPRDEKLFF
TRBJ1-1,NA,NA,TRBV9,TGTGCCAGCAGCGTAGTGTCGGCAGGGGACACTGAAGCTTTCTTT,CASSVVSAGDTEAFF
TRBJ2-7,NA,NA,TRBV21-1,TGTGCCAGCAGCAAAGCGGTTCAGTACTTC,CASSKAVQYF
TRBJ2-5,NA,NA,TRBV5-1,TGCGCCAGCAGCTTGGATATCCTAGTCCGGGAGACCCAGTACTTC,CASSLDILVRETQYF
TRBJ1-3,NA,NA,TRBV27,TGTGCCAGCAGCCCGACTCATGTGGAAAACACCATATATTTT,CASSPTHVENTIYF
TRBJ2-3,TRBD2,once,TRBV9,TGTGCCAGCAGCTATAGAGCGGGGGGAACAGATACGCAGTATTTT,CASSYRAGGTDTQYF
TRBJ2-3,NA,few,TRBV9,TGTGCCAGCAGCGTAGTGCAGCGCTCAGATACGCAGTATTTT,CASSVVQRSDTQYF
TRBJ2-7,TRBD1,NA,TRBV4-3,TGCGCCAGCAGCCCGGGACAGTGGGGCGAGCAGTACTTC,CASSPGQWGEQYF
TRBJ2-1,TRBD2,NA,TRBV5-1,TGCGCCAGCAGCAGAATAGGGACTAGCGGGGGGAGTGAGCAGTTCTTC,CASSRIGTSGGSEQFF
TRBJ1-2,NA,NA,TRBV30,TGTGCCTGGAGCCCGACCCTACTCGTCTACACCTTC,CAWSPTLLVYTF
TRBJ1-1,NA,NA,TRBV5-1,TGCGCCAGCAGCTTAGAACAGACTGGCACTGAAGCTTTCTTT,CASSLEQTGTEAFF
TRBJ1-2,TRBD1,NA,TRBV7-2,TGTGCCAGCAGCCCCCAGGGGGGACAGGGGGATACCTTC,CASSPQGGQGDTF
TRBJ2-7,NA,NA,TRBV5-1,TGCGCCAGCAGCACTCAGGGTCAGTACGAGCAGTACTTC,CASSTQGQYEQYF
TRBJ1-5,TRBD1,NA,TRBV6-1,TGTGCCAGCATAGTTCGACAGGGGGCTTATCAGCCCCAGCATTTT,CASIVRQGAYQPQHF
TRBJ2-1,NA,NA,TRBV18,TGTGCCAGCTCCCTTAGCCAGGGGAGCTACAATGAGCAGTTCTTC,CASSLSQGSYNEQFF
TRBJ1-1,TRBD1,medium-sized,TRBV13,TGTGCCAGCAGCTTAGGGGGACAGGGGGTCACTGAAGCTTTCTTT,CASSLGGQGVTEAFF
TRBJ2-2,NA,NA,TRBV9,TGTGCCAGCAGCGTAGGCCGTGTCTACACCGGGGAGCTGTTTTTT,CASSVGRVYTGELFF
TRBJ1-3,NA,NA,TRBV9,TGTGCCAGCAGCGCCCCCGGCGGAACTGGAAACACCATATATTTT,CASSAPGGTGNTIYF
TRBJ1-5,NA,once,TRBV7-9,TGTGCCAGCAGCTTAGATCGAAATCAGCCCCAGCATTTT,CASSLDRNQPQHF
TRBJ1-5,TRBD1,NA,TRBV27,TGTGCCAGCAGTTCCGGGACAGCGGGGAAGCAGCCCCAGCATTTT,CASSSGTAGKQPQHF
TRBJ1-5,NA,few,TRBV27,TGTGCCAGCAGTTTAGGACCGCCGGCCGGTAGCAATCAGCCCCAGCATTTT,CASSLGPPAGSNQPQHF
TRBJ2-1,TRBD2,NA,TRBV28,TGTGCCAGCAGTTCACTAGCGGGAATCCTCAACAATGAGCAGTTCTTC,CASSSLAGILNNEQFF
TRBJ2-5,NA,NA,TRBV6-5,TGTGCCAGCAGCCTAACCCTAGGGGCCCAAGAGACCCAGTACTTC,CASSLTLGAQETQYF
TRBJ2-1,TRBD2,once,TRBV4-3,TGCGCCAGCAGCCAAGCGGCGGGAGGGGGACTCTCTTACAATGAGCAGTTCTTC,CASSQAAGGGLSYNEQFF
TRBJ1-1,TRBD1,NA,TRBV30,TGTGCCTGGAGTCCCACCAACCCGGGACAGGGGTGGGCTTTCTTT,CAWSPTNPGQGWAFF
TRBJ2-7,TRBD2,NA,TRBV27,TGTGCCAGCCGAGCGGGGGGGGACGAGCAGTACTTC,CASRAGGDEQYF
TRBJ1-3,NA,NA,TRBV30,TGTGCCTGGGGATTGAGCTCTGGAAACACCATATATTTT,CAWGLSSGNTIYF
TRBJ2-7,NA,NA,TRBV18,TGTGCCAGCTCACCACGGGACGGGGAAATTGGGGAGTACGAGCAGTACTTC,CASSPRDGEIGEYEQYF
TRBJ1-5,NA,few,TRBV30,TGTGCCTGGAGCGAGCAGGGCGACCAGCCCCAGCATTTT,CAWSEQGDQPQHF
TRBJ2-7,NA,NA,TRBV7-8,TGTGCCAGCAGCCGGAGGGTGTACGAGCAGTACTTC,CASSRRVYEQYF
TRBJ1-1,NA,NA,TRBV6-6,TGTGCCAGCAGTCCCACAACTGAAGCTTTCTTT,CASSPTTEAFF
TRBJ2-3,NA,NA,TRBV5-1,TGCGCCAGCAGCTTGGTACCCACAGATACGCAGTATTTT,CASSLVPTDTQYF
TRBJ2-1,NA,few,TRBV18,TGTGCCAGCTCACCACGTCGGGATTACAATGAGCAGTTCTTC,CASSPRRDYNEQFF
TRBJ2-3,NA,once,TRBV7-8,TGTGCCAGCAGCTTAGATCCGGGCGGGGTGGCAGATACGCAGTATTTT,CASSLDPGGVADTQYF
TRBJ2-1,TRBD2,NA,TRBV19,TGTGCCAGTAGTACTTCGGCTAGCGGAAACAATGAGCAGTTCTTC,CASSTSASGNNEQFF
TRBJ1-2,TRBD1,once,TRBV2,TGTGCCAGCAGTGATCCGGACAGGGTACGGGGTGGCTACACCTTC,CASSDPDRVRGGYTF
TRBJ1-5,TRBD1,NA,TRBV10-2,TGCGCCAGCAGTGCGTCGGGACAGCTCAATCAGCCCCAGCATTTT,CASSASGQLNQPQHF
TRBJ1-1,NA,once,TRBV5-1,TGCGCCAGCAGCTTCTATTCCTTAAGGGGGGCGAGGACTGAAGCTTTCTTT,CASSFYSLRGARTEAFF
TRBJ2-2,TRBD2,NA,TRBV30,TGTGCCTGGAGTTCCGGGGCTAGCGGCTCGAACACCGGGGAGCTGTTTTTT,CAWSSGASGSNTGELFF
TRBJ2-1,NA,NA,TRBV9,TGTGCCAGCAGCAACAGGGTGGGTGGGTCCTACAATGAGCAGTTCTTC,CASSNRVGGSYNEQFF
TRBJ2-1,TRBD2,few,TRBV15,TGTGCCACCAGCGGGAAGCGGGGGTGGTCCTACAATGAGCAGTTCTTC,CATSGKRGWSYNEQFF
TRBJ2-5,TRBD2,NA,TRBV28,TGTGCCAGCAGTTTGACGGCGGGAGGTGGGGAGACCCAGTACTTC,CASSLTAGGGETQYF
TRBJ1-1,TRBD1,once,TRBV10-3,TGTGCCATCAGTGACAGGGGGTCGGACACTGAAGCTTTCTTT,CAISDRGSDTEAFF
TRBJ2-3,NA,NA,TRBV5-1,TGCGCCAGCAGCCCTGGGGAGGTCACAGATACGCAGTATTTT,CASSPGEVTDTQYF
TRBJ2-1,NA,NA,TRBV19,TGTGCCAGTGCCAAGGGGGACCAATACAATGAGCAGTTCTTC,CASAKGDQYNEQFF
TRBJ1-2,NA,NA,TRBV28,TGTGCCAGCAGTTTATTGGGAGGGGGCTATGGCTACACCTTC,CASSLLGGGYGYTF
TRBJ2-7,TRBD2,NA,TRBV2,TGTGCCAGCGGGACTATCTCCTACGAGCAGTACTTC,CASGTISYEQYF
TRBJ2-7,NA,NA,TRBV11-2,TGTGCCAGCAGCTCCCCAGGCGGGACACAACCCTACGAGCAGTACTTC,CASSSPGGTQPYEQYF